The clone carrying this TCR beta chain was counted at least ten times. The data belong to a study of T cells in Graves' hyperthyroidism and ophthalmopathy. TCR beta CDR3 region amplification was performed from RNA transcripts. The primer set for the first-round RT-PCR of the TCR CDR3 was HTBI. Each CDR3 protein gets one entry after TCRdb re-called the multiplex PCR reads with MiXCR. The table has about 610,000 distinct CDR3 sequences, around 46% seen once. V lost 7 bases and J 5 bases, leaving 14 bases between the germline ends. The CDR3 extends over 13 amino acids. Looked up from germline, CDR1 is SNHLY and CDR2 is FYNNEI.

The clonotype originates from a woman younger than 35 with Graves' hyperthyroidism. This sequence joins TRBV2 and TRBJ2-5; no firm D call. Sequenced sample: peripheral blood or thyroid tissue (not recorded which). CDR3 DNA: TGTGCCAGCACCGTCCAACCGCGGGAGACCCAGTACTTC. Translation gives CASTVQPRETQYF.